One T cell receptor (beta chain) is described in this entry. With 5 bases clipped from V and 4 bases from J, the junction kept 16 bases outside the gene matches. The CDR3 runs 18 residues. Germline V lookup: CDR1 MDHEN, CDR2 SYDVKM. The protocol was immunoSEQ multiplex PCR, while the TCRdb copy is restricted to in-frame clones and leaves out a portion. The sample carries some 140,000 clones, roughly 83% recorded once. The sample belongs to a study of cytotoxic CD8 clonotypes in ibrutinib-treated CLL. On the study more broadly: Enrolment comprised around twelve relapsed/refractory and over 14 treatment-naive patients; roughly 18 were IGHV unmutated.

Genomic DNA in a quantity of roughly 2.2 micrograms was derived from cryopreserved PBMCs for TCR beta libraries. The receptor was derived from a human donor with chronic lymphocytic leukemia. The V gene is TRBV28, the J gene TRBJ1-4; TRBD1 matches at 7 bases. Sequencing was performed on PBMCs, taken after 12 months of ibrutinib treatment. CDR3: CASSRWGRRQGFNEKLFF. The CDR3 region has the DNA TGTGCCAGCAGTCGATGGGGAAGGAGACAGGGCTTTAATGAAAAACTGTTTTTT.